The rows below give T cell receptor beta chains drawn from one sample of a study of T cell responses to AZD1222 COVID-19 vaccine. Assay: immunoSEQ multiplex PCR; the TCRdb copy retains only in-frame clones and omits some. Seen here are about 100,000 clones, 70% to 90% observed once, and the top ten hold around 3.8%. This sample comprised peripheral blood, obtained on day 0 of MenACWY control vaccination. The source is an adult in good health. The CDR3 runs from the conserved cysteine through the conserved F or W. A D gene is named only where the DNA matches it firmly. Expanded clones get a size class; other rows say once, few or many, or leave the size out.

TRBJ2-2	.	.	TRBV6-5	TGTGCCAGCAGTTACTCGGGGGTCGGGGAGCTGTTTTTT	CASSYSGVGELFF
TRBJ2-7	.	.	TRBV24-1	TGTGCCACCAGTGATCCTAACAGGTACGAGCAGTACTTC	CATSDPNRYEQYF
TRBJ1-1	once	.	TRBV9	TGTGCCAGCAGCGTAGACCCTTCCAACACTGAAGCTTTCTTT	CASSVDPSNTEAFF
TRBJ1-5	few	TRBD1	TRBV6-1	TGTGCCAGCAGTTATACAGGGGGTCAGCCCCAGCATTTT	CASSYTGGQPQHF
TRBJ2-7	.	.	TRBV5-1	TGCGCCAGCAGAGTCGACGGGTTCGGGTACGAGCAGTACTTC	CASRVDGFGYEQYF
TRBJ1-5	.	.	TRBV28	TGTGCCAGCAGACCCGCGGGGAATTACAATCAGCCCCAGCATTTT	CASRPAGNYNQPQHF
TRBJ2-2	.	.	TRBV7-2	TGTGCCAGCAGCTTATTATCAGGGAACACCGGGGAGCTGTTTTTT	CASSLLSGNTGELFF
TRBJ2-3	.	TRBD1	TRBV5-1	TGCGCCAGCAGCTTTAACAGGGGGCGGATAGATACGCAGTATTTT	CASSFNRGRIDTQYF
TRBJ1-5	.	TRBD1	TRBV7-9	TGTGCCAGCACGGAGACAGGGGCCAATCAGCCCCAGCATTTT	CASTETGANQPQHF
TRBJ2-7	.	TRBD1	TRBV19	TGTGCCAGTAGATCACAGGGGGACCTTGACGAGCAGTACTTC	CASRSQGDLDEQYF
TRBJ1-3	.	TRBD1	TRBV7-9	TGTGCCAGCAGCTCAACAGGGGCCGGAAACACCATATATTTT	CASSSTGAGNTIYF
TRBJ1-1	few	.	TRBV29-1	TGCAGCGTTGCTGGGTCGGAGGCACGAGCGGCTTTCTTT	CSVAGSEARAAFF
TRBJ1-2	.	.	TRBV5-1	TGCGCCAGCAGCGGTAGCGGGGTCCGACAGAGTAACTATGGCTACACCTTC	CASSGSGVRQSNYGYTF
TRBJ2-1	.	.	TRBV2	TGTGCCACTGGGCGGGGACCCTACAATGAGCAGTTCTTC	CATGRGPYNEQFF
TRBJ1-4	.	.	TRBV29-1	TGCAGCGTTGGGACAACTAATGAAAAACTGTTTTTT	CSVGTTNEKLFF
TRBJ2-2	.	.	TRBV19	TGTGCCAGTATTCAGACAGCGAACACCGGGGAGCTGTTTTTT	CASIQTANTGELFF
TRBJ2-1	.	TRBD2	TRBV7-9	TGTGCCAGCGTCCACGGTGGTCTAGCGGGAGGCTGGAGAAATGAGCAGTTCTTC	CASVHGGLAGGWRNEQFF
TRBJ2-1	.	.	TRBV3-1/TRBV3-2	TGTGCCAGCAGCCTTAGCGGTAGCTCCTACAATGAGCAGTTCTTC	CASSLSGSSYNEQFF
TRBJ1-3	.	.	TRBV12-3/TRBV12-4	TGTGCCAGCAGTTTACTGGGAAACACCATATATTTT	CASSLLGNTIYF
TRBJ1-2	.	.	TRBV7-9	TGTGCCAGCAGCTTAGAACCTAATAGTGGTGGCTACACCTTC	CASSLEPNSGGYTF
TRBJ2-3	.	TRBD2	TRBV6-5	TGTGCCAGCAGCCGTACTAGCGGGAGAACAGATACGCAGTATTTT	CASSRTSGRTDTQYF
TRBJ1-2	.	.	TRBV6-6	TGTGCCAGCAGTTTGGAAGGTTATGGCTACACCTTC	CASSLEGYGYTF